This T cell receptor (beta chain) was profiled in a study of T cells in Graves' hyperthyroidism and ophthalmopathy (dated by TCRdb to the late 2010s). Study-wide context: Peripheral blood samples were taken at the time of initial diagnosis, prior to any treatment. TCR V-J signatures able to tell the groups apart were searched for in a discovery cohort of some 100 patients, of whom about 40 had Graves' ophthalmopathy and roughly 58 had stable Graves' hyperthyroidism. Prospective prediction of ophthalmopathy was tested in an independent validation cohort of fewer than 20 hyperthyroidism patients and 17 patients who later progressed to ophthalmopathy. For training and testing, the 110 or so patients in the discovery cohort were randomly divided in a 7:3 ratio. The study also compared thyroid tissue and blood T-cell repertoires from roughly 6 Graves' hyperthyroidism patients. Once sampling was done, hyperthyroidism patients were given methimazole at a starting dose of 30 mg daily, whereas ophthalmopathy patients were given high-dose intravenous methylprednisolone. According to the paper, TCR Vbeta CDR3 sequencing was carried out on some 130 peripheral blood samples, which came from 40 to 45 ophthalmopathy, under 85 hyperthyroidism and about 17 progressor patients.

Overall study outcomes, separate from this receptor: Sample size was not statistically predetermined, and blinding of investigators to group allocation was not performed. Most expanded thyroid clonotypes (frequency above 0.001) were also detected in blood, a finding suggesting that blood repertoires may reflect thyroid immune responses. In cross-validation, a model built on a 13 V-J signature told ophthalmopathy apart from stable hyperthyroidism with approximately 91% sensitivity and 81% to 82% specificity, and in testing the same model reached 80%/75%. During validation, the model predicted progression to ophthalmopathy a median of roughly 7.1 months ahead of onset, with almost 71% sensitivity and less than 85% specificity.

The TCR beta CDR3 regions were amplified from the RNA transcripts. The first round of RT-PCR for the TCR CDR3 was performed with the HTBI primer set and the Qiagen OneStep RT-PCR kit. Libraries were constructed in a second round of multiplex PCR, after which size selection and purification were carried out. Sequencing of the libraries was done on an Illumina HiSeq2000 using paired-end 100 bp reads. The paper's processing steps were these. SOAPnuke was used to process the raw data, removing reads that contained adapters or uncalled bases, had a mean Phred below 15, or lacked an exact match to the constant primer or identifier. High-quality paired reads were merged with COPE v1.2.5, and unique nucleotide sequences were defined as clonotypes. Clonotypes were aligned to IMGT TRBV, TRBD and TRBJ reference segments using MiTCR v1.1. The analysis included only V-J combinations with a frequency above 0.0001, which together covered roughly 99% of the repertoires. The TCS score was defined as F50 (clonal expansion) divided by E x V (chaos), with BLOSUM62-based TCRdist calculated between CDR3 peptides within each V-J. Welch's t-statistics and random forest reduced approximately 520 V-J features to some 14, which were used in a naive Bayes classifier (R e1071). The similarity between thyroid and blood repertoires was quantified using the Morisita-Horn index. TCRdb trimmed public reads at Q25 via fastp, called clones via MiXCR and kept in-frame beta chains. Entries are consolidated by CDR3 protein sequence, retaining the most common genes and DNA. The V and J calls follow TCRdb's processing rather than the paper's. Within this sample are 700,000 to 850,000 distinct CDR3 sequences, with 35% of them counted one time only. The ten largest account for roughly 30% of the sample.

The germline V gene (reference sequence) sets CDR1 to DFQATT and CDR2 to SNEGSKA. Taken from cysteine to phenylalanine, the CDR3 has 15 residues. Only the CDR3 region is kept as DNA, spanning 45 bases read in frame from base 1. Graves' hyperthyroidism was defined as stable when no progression to ophthalmopathy occurred over 18 months of follow-up. Hyperthyroidism patients were newly diagnosed, had a disease duration of under 2 months, and were aged 18 to 65 years. The study excluded patients with uncontrolled infections, other autoimmune diseases, pregnancy or lactation. Diagnoses were established on the basis of clinical symptoms, serum thyroxine and TRAb, thyroid ultrasound, and orbital computed tomography. Ficoll-Paque density gradient centrifugation was used to isolate PBMCs from under 11 ml of fresh peripheral blood. Trizol reagent was used to extract total RNA, and RNA quality was then checked on an Agilent 2100 Bioanalyzer.

Note on this clonotype: It has no known antigen specificity. One junction end disagrees with the germline gene, perhaps due to a read error.

The clonotype comes from a woman aged 35 to 49 with Graves' hyperthyroidism. Rearrangement joined TRBV20-1 to TRBJ1-2; matching of 5 bases hints at TRBD1 as the D gene. Sequencing was performed on blood. The CDR3 amino acid sequence is: CSAGEGGALNYGYTF. The DNA sequence is given as TGCAGTGCTGGAGAAGGAGGGGCACTGAACTATGGCTACACCTTC.